Each of the 21 T cell receptor beta chains below was sequenced from the same sample in a study of blood T cell repertoires in COVID-19. Only in-frame clones appear in the TCRdb table, and some are missing; sequencing was by immunoSEQ multiplex PCR. The sample carries more than 200,000 clones, about 83% recorded once. Sequencing was performed on peripheral blood. The receptor source for this set is a woman aged 40 to 50 with active or convalescent COVID-19.

The rearrangement joins TRBV12-5 to TRBJ1-3; no definite D call. Germline CDR1 LGHNT, CDR2 FRNRAP. There are 16 residues in the CDR3. V was trimmed by 3 bases and J by 2 bases, leaving 14 bases between them. CDR3 coding DNA: TGTGCTAGTGGTTTATCCCCGCCGGGAACTGGAAACACCATATATTTT. Protein: CASGLSPPGTGNTIYF. Together with reference TRBV12-5 and TRBJ1-3, the CDR3 gives the full variable domain: DARVTQTPRHKVTEMGQEVTMRCQPILGHNTVFWYRQTMMQGLELLAYFRNRAPLDDSGMPKDRFSAEMPDATLATLKIQPSEPRDSAVYFCASGLSPPGTGNTIYFGEGSWLTVV.

The chain uses TRBV9 and TRBJ1-6; D is unresolved. The CDR3 loop spans 14 amino acids. Per germline, CDR1 SGDLS and CDR2 YYNGEE. V lost 0 bases and J lost 10, with 11 bases in between. The CDR3 loop reads CASSVVNSGSPLHF. CDR3 DNA: TGTGCCAGCAGCGTAGTGAACAGTGGGTCACCCCTCCACTTT.

The rearrangement joins TRBV20-1 to TRBJ1-2; D gene uncertain. V was trimmed by 3 bases and J by 2 bases, leaving 4 bases between them. Germline V gene data show CDR1 as DFQATT and CDR2 as SNEGSKA (reference sequence). The CDR3 spans 11 residues. The chain's CDR3 is CSASKNYGYTF. CDR3 coding DNA: TGCAGTGCTAGCAAAAACTATGGCTACACCTTC.

The CDR3 DNA is TGTGCCAGCAGCCAACGGGGGTTTAATGAAAAACTGTTTTTT. Residues: CASSQRGFNEKLFF. The V and J genes are TRBV3-1 (or the pseudogene TRBV3-2) and TRBJ1-4, with D possibly being TRBD1 (5 bases). With 2 bases removed from V and 4 bases from J, the gap between germline ends came to 8 bases. The CDR3 spans 14 residues. CDR1 is LGHDT and CDR2 is YNNKEL in the germline V gene (reference sequence).

This clone was seen only a few times. CDR3 in amino acids: CASSLRTGRTEAFF. CDR3 DNA: TGTGCCAGCAGTCTCAGGACAGGGCGCACTGAAGCTTTCTTT. The chain is built from TRBV6-5 and TRBJ1-1; TRBD1 matches 8 bases. Germline loops: CDR1 MNHEY, CDR2 SVGAGI. Trimming removed 5 bases from V and 4 bases from J; junction bases left unmatched: 6. The CDR3 is 14 amino acids.

The chain carries TRBV11-3 and TRBJ2-2, with 9 bases matching TRBD1. From germline, CDR1 is SGHNT and CDR2 YENEEA. With 4 bases clipped from V and 4 bases from J, the junction kept 10 bases outside the gene matches. The length of the CDR3 is 17 residues. The CDR3: CASSSERGTGSTGELFF. CDR3 in DNA: TGTGCCAGCAGCTCCGAAAGGGGGACAGGGTCCACCGGGGAGCTGTTTTTT.

This clone was observed a handful of times. This chain connects TRBV24-1 to TRBJ2-7; TRBD1 matches at 8 bases. Trimming took 7 bases from V and 3 from J; bases not matched to a gene: 7. The CDR3 contains 14 residues. Germline loops: CDR1 KGHDR, CDR2 SFDVKD. CDR3: CATSRGRGYYEQYF. The CDR3 nucleotides are TGTGCCACCAGCAGGGGGCGCGGGTACTACGAGCAGTACTTC.

Only a few counts were recorded for this clone. The chain is built from TRBV19 and TRBJ1-1; a weak D match, TRBD1 (5 bases). Deletions cut 4 bases from V and 1 base from J, with 10 bases between. The germline V gene encodes CDR1 LNHDA and CDR2 SQIVND (reference sequence). CDR3 length: 14 residues. DNA of the CDR3: TGTGCCAGTAGTACAGGGAGGCGGAACACTGAAGCTTTCTTT. It is translated as CASSTGRRNTEAFF.

The chain joins TRBV3-1 (or the pseudogene TRBV3-2) to TRBJ2-1; 7 nucleotides align to TRBD1. The germline gives CDR1 LGHDT, CDR2 YNNKEL (reference sequence). The CDR3 totals 14 residues. The V gene end was trimmed by 4 bases and the J gene end by 6 bases; junction bases not matched to a gene: 6. This chain's CDR3 is CASSREGAGNEQFF. In nucleotides, the CDR3 is TGTGCCAGCAGCCGAGAGGGGGCAGGCAATGAGCAGTTCTTC.

The rearrangement links TRBV7-8 to TRBJ2-3, with D perhaps matching TRBD2 (6 bases). Germline CDR1 is SGHVS and CDR2 is FQNEAQ. V was pared by 5 bases and J by 9 bases, with 18 bases between. The CDR3 is made up of 14 amino acids. DNA of the CDR3: TGTGCCAGCAGCGATACTAGCCACCGTACCACGCAGTATTTT. Translated: CASSDTSHRTTQYF.

V gene TRBV2 combines with J gene TRBJ2-1, with 10 bases aligning to TRBD2. This CDR3 contains 16 residues. CDR1 is SNHLY, CDR2 FYNNEI, per germline. V lost 0 bases and J lost 6; bases outside the gene matches: 5. The CDR3 nucleotides read TGTGCCAGCAGTGAAGCGCTAGCGGGAGATTTCAATGAGCAGTTCTTC. Protein product: CASSEALAGDFNEQFF.

This chain links TRBV9 with TRBJ2-5; 9 bases match TRBD1. The V and J ends lost 3 bases and 5 bases, in that order; junction bases with no gene match: 5. This CDR3 region has 14 residues. Germline V lookup: CDR1 SGDLS, CDR2 YYNGEE. CDR3 in amino acids: CASSDGTGWETQYF. The CDR3 DNA reads TGTGCCAGCAGCGATGGGACAGGGTGGGAGACCCAGTACTTC.

The chain has TRBV7-9 and TRBJ2-6; tentative D call: TRBD1 (6 bases). In germline, CDR1 is SEHNR, CDR2 FQNEAQ (reference sequence). The V end was cut by 8 bases, the J end by 1 base, with 12 bases between. CDR3 length: 15 amino acids. For the CDR3, the DNA is TGTGCCAGCCATTTTACAGGGTCTGGGGCCAACGTCCTGACTTTC. It is translated as CASHFTGSGANVLTF.

This chain connects TRBV7-3 to TRBJ1-4; 7 nucleotides match TRBD1. From germline, CDR1 is SGHTA and CDR2 FQGTGA. V gave up 4 bases and J gave up 5 bases; unmatched junction bases: 10. The CDR3 is 16 residues long. This CDR3 is CASSWYRDRPNEKLFF. CDR3 DNA: TGTGCCAGCAGCTGGTACAGGGACAGACCGAATGAAAAACTGTTTTTT.

The rearrangement links TRBV29-1 to TRBJ1-1; no definite D call. The CDR3 length is 11 residues. CDR1 and CDR2 (germline): SQVTM, ANQGSEA. CDR3 in amino acids: CSATQDTEAFF. In DNA form, the CDR3 reads TGCAGTGCCACCCAGGACACTGAAGCTTTCTTT.

This clone appeared a single time. The rearrangement links TRBV24-1 to TRBJ2-7; 10 bases map to TRBD2. The germline V gene encodes CDR1 KGHDR and CDR2 SFDVKD. V trimming: 4 bases; J trimming: 2 bases; junction bases outside the gene matches: 4. CDR3 length equals 15 residues. As DNA, the CDR3 is TGTGCCACCAGTGACTCCAGCGGGGGGGCCTACGAGCAGTACTTC. This sequence encodes CATSDSSGGAYEQYF.

This rearrangement joins TRBV6-5 to TRBJ1-4, with D unresolved. V was cut by 5 bases and J by 4 bases, with 14 bases left in between. Per germline, CDR1 MNHEY and CDR2 SVGAGI. CDR3 length: 15 amino acids. This chain's CDR3 is CASSRSGSFNEKLFF. For the CDR3, the DNA is TGTGCCAGCAGTAGATCGGGTAGCTTTAATGAAAAACTGTTTTTT.

The chain combines TRBV2 with TRBJ2-5, with 13 positions matching TRBD2. There are 14 residues in the CDR3. Germline V gene lookup returns CDR1 SNHLY and CDR2 FYNNEI. J was trimmed by 5 bases and V by 6 bases; bases with no gene match: 3. DNA for the CDR3: TGTGCCAGCAGCCTGACTAGCGGGGGGGAGACCCAGTACTTC. Its protein product is CASSLTSGGETQYF.

The chain joins TRBV14 to TRBJ2-7; 7 bases align to TRBD1. Germline V lookup: CDR1 SGHDN, CDR2 FVKESK. There are 13 residues in the CDR3. With 4 bases clipped from V and 5 bases from J, the junction kept 5 bases outside the gene matches. The CDR3 sequence is CASSLQGSHEQYF. CDR3 nucleotide sequence: TGTGCCAGCAGCCTACAGGGGTCCCACGAGCAGTACTTC.

This clone occurred once. The rearrangement joins TRBV7-2 to TRBJ2-1; D is possibly TRBD1 (6 bases). The CDR3 contains 14 residues. V lost 3 bases and J 9 bases, leaving 15 bases between the germline ends. Germline assignment: CDR1 SGHTA and CDR2 FQGNSA. CDR3 sequence reads: CASSLGTNLREQFF. The CDR3 bases are TGTGCCAGCAGCTTGGGGACAAATTTACGTGAGCAGTTCTTC.

Ten or more counts support this clone. The rearrangement uses TRBV24-1 and TRBJ2-2, with 7 bases fitting TRBD2. The V gene's germline CDR1 is KGHDR and CDR2 SFDVKD. Unmatched junction bases numbered 10, after V lost 1 base and J lost 0 bases. The CDR3 is 19 amino acids. The CDR3 loop reads CATSDFGTNTFANTGELFF. The CDR3 coding sequence is TGTGCCACCAGTGATTTCGGGACTAATACGTTCGCGAACACCGGGGAGCTGTTTTTT.